Presented here are 7 T cell receptor beta chains from one specimen sequenced in a study of cytomegalovirus exposure and HLA in healthy donors. The PCR had 60 Vbeta and 13 Jbeta primers. The table came from immunoSEQ multiplex PCR; TCRdb's copy has only in-frame clones and leaves some out. This table holds 150,000 to 200,000 clones, 77% found once. Sequencing was done on a sample of PBMCs. All receptors come from a man aged 18 to 30 in good health and CMV-seronegative.

The chain employs TRBV19 and TRBJ1-5, with 9 bases that match TRBD1. The germline gives CDR1 LNHDA, CDR2 SQIVND (reference sequence). With 4 bases clipped from V and 2 bases from J, the junction kept 3 bases outside the gene matches. This CDR3 has 15 amino acids. The CDR3 nucleotides read TGTGCCAGTAGTAAACAGGGGGCTGGCAATCAGCCCCAGCATTTT. This codes for CASSKQGAGNQPQHF.

The chain is built from TRBV29-1 and TRBJ1-1; no clear D gene. This CDR3 region has 12 residues. Germline V gene data show CDR1 as SQVTM and CDR2 as ANQGSEA. Trimming removed 6 bases at V and 9 bases at J, with 17 bases between. Here the CDR3 reads CSVQAPFKKAFF. The CDR3, as DNA: TGCAGCGTGCAGGCGCCGTTTAAGAAAGCTTTCTTT. Filled out from reference TRBV29-1 and TRBJ1-1, the complete variable domain reads SAVISQKPSRDICQRGTSLTIQCQVDSQVTMMFWYRQQPGQSLTLIATANQGSEATYESGFVIDKFPISRPNLTFSTLTVSNMSPEDSSIYLCSVQAPFKKAFFGQGTRLTVV.

The chain carries TRBV28 and TRBJ2-1; TRBD2 is a possible D gene (6 bases). Germline V gene lookup returns CDR1 MDHEN and CDR2 SYDVKM. V lost 1 base and J 4 bases, leaving 11 bases between the germline ends. This CDR3 is 15 amino acids long. The CDR3 DNA reads as TGTGCCAGCAGTTTATCGGGACTTGCTTACAATGAGCAGTTCTTC. This sequence encodes CASSLSGLAYNEQFF.

The V and J genes are TRBV14 and TRBJ2-1; 10 bases match TRBD2. With 0 bases clipped from V and 9 bases from J, the junction kept 11 bases outside the gene matches. Germline lookup yields CDR1 SGHDN and CDR2 FVKESK. The CDR3 extends over 17 amino acids. CDR3 sequence reads: CASSQDWASGSLGEQFF. The CDR3, as DNA: TGTGCCAGCAGCCAAGATTGGGCTAGCGGGAGTTTAGGTGAGCAGTTCTTC.

The chain carries TRBV7-9 and TRBJ1-1, with a weak D call TRBD1 (5 bases). Germline CDR1 is SEHNR and CDR2 is FQNEAQ (reference sequence). V dropped 6 bases and J dropped 5 bases, with 16 bases sitting between them. The CDR3 loop spans 14 amino acids. CDR3 residues: CASRSDVRGTEAFF. CDR3 DNA: TGTGCCAGCAGGAGTGATGTCCGGGGGACTGAAGCTTTCTTT.

The chain is built from TRBV4-2 and TRBJ2-5, with TRBD2 as a possible D gene (5 bases). The better agreement between TRBJ2-7 and the DNA end casts doubt on the J call. The CDR3 runs 17 residues. Per germline, CDR1 LGHNA and CDR2 YNFKEQ. CDR3 sequence reads: CASSQGPRRDSSYEQYF. In DNA, the CDR3 is TGTGCCAGCAGCCAAGGCCCTCGTCGGGATAGCTCCTACGAGCAGTACTTC.

The gene calls are TRBV7-2 and TRBJ2-3; D may be TRBD2 (5 bases). Trimming removed 2 bases at V and 4 bases at J, with 7 bases between. The CDR3 length is 13 residues. Germline V lookup: CDR1 SGHTA, CDR2 FQGNSA. The CDR3 region is CASSLSGSDTQYF. The CDR3 bases are TGTGCCAGCAGCTTATCGGGATCAGATACGCAGTATTTT. The entire variable domain, with the rest obtained from reference TRBV7-2 and TRBJ2-3, is as follows: GAGVSQSPSNKVTEKGKDVELRCDPISGHTALYWYRQSLGQGLEFLIYFQGNSAPDKSGLPSDRFSAERTGGSVSTLTIQRTQQEDSAVYLCASSLSGSDTQYFGPGTRLTVL.